Listed below are T cell receptor beta chains from one sample, sequenced in a study of OX40 agonist ivuxolimab in advanced cancers. Profiling relied on immunoSEQ multiplex PCR, and the TCRdb table lists in-frame clones only, not all of them. Here the sample spans under 35,000 clones, roughly 86% being singletons. This material consisted of CD4+ or CD8+ T cells sorted from blood, taken in a trial of the OX40 agonist ivuxolimab. The origin of the receptors is an adult with an advanced solid tumor such as melanoma, head and neck, liver or kidney cancer. Each CDR3 is given with its conserved first and last residue.

CDR3 protein: CASSPRDRGNNEQFF
J gene: TRBJ2-1
V gene: TRBV11-3

CDR3 protein: CASSSNSGRNGGYTF
J gene: TRBJ1-2
V gene: TRBV5-4

CDR3 protein: CASSLRAASGEAFF
J gene: TRBJ1-1
V gene: TRBV5-1

CDR3 protein: CASSLAGSFWGYTF
J gene: TRBJ1-2
V gene: TRBV7-9

CDR3 protein: CASSPGQTDTQYF
J gene: TRBJ2-3
V gene: TRBV7-7

CDR3 protein: CASSQRPNQPQHF
J gene: TRBJ1-5
V gene: TRBV14

CDR3 protein: CASSELAGMDEQFF
J gene: TRBJ2-1
V gene: TRBV2

CDR3 protein: CASTTSGRVNEQFF
J gene: TRBJ2-1
V gene: TRBV6-1

CDR3 protein: CSVQPGLAGDEQYF
J gene: TRBJ2-7
V gene: TRBV29-1

CDR3 protein: CASTLNAGAITDTQYF
J gene: TRBJ2-3
V gene: TRBV9

CDR3 protein: CATSSRRGSNQPQHF
J gene: TRBJ1-5
V gene: TRBV15

CDR3 protein: CASSPETSSGANVLTF
J gene: TRBJ2-6
V gene: TRBV28

CDR3 protein: CASSLVAGASYNEQFF
J gene: TRBJ2-1
V gene: TRBV5-1

CDR3 protein: CASSKGTGETQYF
J gene: TRBJ2-5
V gene: TRBV6-1

CDR3 protein: CASSIGLAERYKQVF
J gene: TRBJ2-1
V gene: TRBV19

CDR3 protein: CASSIDRQETQYF
J gene: TRBJ2-5
V gene: TRBV19

CDR3 protein: CASSEIGVLNTEAFF
J gene: TRBJ1-1
V gene: TRBV6-1

CDR3 protein: CASSEFEGQNYEQYF
J gene: TRBJ2-7
V gene: TRBV6-4

CDR3 protein: CASSLGDRGRYNEQFF
J gene: TRBJ2-1
V gene: TRBV11-2

CDR3 protein: CASSNQMSRETQYF
J gene: TRBJ2-5
V gene: TRBV6-6

CDR3 protein: CASSPTENTNYGYTF
J gene: TRBJ1-2
V gene: TRBV18

CDR3 protein: CASSSPYRGPSNEQFF
J gene: TRBJ2-1
V gene: TRBV11-2

CDR3 protein: CASSMVGAEQYF
J gene: TRBJ2-7
V gene: TRBV19

CDR3 protein: CASSLVGETQYF
J gene: TRBJ2-5
V gene: TRBV7-9

CDR3 protein: CASSDVRATGLTQYF
J gene: TRBJ2-3
V gene: TRBV6-1

CDR3 protein: CASSVETSSYNEQFF
J gene: TRBJ2-1
V gene: TRBV9

CDR3 protein: CASRLDRGLRETQYF
J gene: TRBJ2-5
V gene: TRBV6-1